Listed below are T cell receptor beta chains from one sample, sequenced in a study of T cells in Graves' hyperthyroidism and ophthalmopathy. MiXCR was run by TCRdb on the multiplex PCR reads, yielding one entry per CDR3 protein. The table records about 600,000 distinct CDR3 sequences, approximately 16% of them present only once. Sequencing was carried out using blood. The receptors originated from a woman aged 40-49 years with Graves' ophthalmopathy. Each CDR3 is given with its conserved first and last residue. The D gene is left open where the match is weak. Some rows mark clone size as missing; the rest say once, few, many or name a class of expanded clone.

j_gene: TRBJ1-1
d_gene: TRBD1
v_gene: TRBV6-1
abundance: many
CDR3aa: CASNRGDTEAFF
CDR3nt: TGTGCCAGCAACAGGGGAGACACTGAAGCTTTCTTT

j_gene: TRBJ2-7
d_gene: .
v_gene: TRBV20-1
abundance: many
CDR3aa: CSASRWGKSEQYF
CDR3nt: TGCAGTGCTAGTCGATGGGGGAAAAGCGAGCAGTACTTC

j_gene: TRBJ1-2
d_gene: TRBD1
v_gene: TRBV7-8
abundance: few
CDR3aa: CASSPGQDLRYTF
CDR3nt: TGTGCCAGCAGCCCAGGACAGGACCTACGATACACCTTC

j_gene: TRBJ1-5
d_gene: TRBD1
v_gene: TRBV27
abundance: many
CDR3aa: CASSYRGDQPQHF
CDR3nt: TGTGCCAGCAGTTACAGGGGTGATCAGCCCCAGCATTTT

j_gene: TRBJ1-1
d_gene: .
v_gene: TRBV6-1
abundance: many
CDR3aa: CASSERGENTEAFF
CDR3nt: TGTGCCAGCAGTGAACGAGGAGAGAACACTGAAGCTTTCTTT

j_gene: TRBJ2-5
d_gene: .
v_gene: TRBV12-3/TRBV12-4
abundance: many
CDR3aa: CASSFWVGETQYF
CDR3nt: TGTGCCAGCAGTTTTTGGGTAGGGGAGACCCAGTACTTC

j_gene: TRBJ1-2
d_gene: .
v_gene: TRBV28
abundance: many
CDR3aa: CASSLETPLGYGYTF
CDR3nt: TGTGCCAGCAGTTTAGAGACACCGTTGGGCTATGGCTACACCTTC

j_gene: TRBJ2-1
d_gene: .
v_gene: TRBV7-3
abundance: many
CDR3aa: CASSFKRGEQFF
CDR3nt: TGTGCCAGCAGCTTCAAAAGGGGTGAGCAGTTCTTC

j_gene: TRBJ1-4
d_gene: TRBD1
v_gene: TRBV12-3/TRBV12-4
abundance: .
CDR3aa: CASSPGQGDNEKLFF
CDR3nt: TGTGCCAGCAGTCCCGGACAGGGGGATAATGAAAAACTGTTTTTT

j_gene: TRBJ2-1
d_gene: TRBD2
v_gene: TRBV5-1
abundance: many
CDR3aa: CASSSIGTRDKNEQFF
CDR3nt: TGCGCCAGCAGCTCCATCGGGACTAGGGATAAAAATGAGCAGTTCTTC

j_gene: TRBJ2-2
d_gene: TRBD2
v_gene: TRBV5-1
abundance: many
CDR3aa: CASRGLARPEAGELFF
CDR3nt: TGCGCCAGCAGGGGACTAGCGCGACCCGAAGCGGGGGAGCTGTTTTTT

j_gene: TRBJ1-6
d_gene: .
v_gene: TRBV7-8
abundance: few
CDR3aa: CASSPRGGAAYNSPLHF
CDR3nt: TGTGCCAGCAGCCCTAGGGGGGGCGCGGCCTATAATTCACCCCTCCACTTT

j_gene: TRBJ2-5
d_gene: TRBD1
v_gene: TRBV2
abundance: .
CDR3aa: CATRQGREETQYF
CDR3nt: TGTGCCACCCGACAGGGAAGAGAAGAGACCCAGTACTTC

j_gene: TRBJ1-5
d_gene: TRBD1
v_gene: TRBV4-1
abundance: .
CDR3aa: CASSPLDRGIQPQHF
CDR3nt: TGCGCCAGCAGCCCACTGGACAGGGGTATTCAGCCCCAGCATTTT

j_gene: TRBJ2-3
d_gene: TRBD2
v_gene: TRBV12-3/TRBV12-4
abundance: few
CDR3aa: CASSLGAGQSVAGTTDTQYF
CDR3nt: TGTGCCAGCAGTTTAGGAGCCGGTCAGAGTGTAGCGGGGACCACAGATACGCAGTATTTT

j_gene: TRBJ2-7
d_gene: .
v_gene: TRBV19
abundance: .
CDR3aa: CASSSSGTPTANEQYF
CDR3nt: TGTGCCAGTAGTTCCTCCGGGACGCCGACAGCCAACGAGCAGTACTTC

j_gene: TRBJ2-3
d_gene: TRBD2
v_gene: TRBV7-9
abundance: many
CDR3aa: CASTIGLAGGEDTQYF
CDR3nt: TGTGCCAGCACCATCGGACTAGCGGGAGGGGAAGATACGCAGTATTTT

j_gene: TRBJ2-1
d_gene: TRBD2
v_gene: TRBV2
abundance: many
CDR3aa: CASSERAGGLVNEQFF
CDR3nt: TGTGCCAGCAGTGAACGAGCGGGGGGATTGGTGAATGAGCAGTTCTTC

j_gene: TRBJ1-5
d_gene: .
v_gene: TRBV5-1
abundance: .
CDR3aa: CASSPDGGKNQPQHF
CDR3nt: TGCGCCAGCAGCCCGGACGGTGGGAAAAATCAGCCCCAGCATTTT

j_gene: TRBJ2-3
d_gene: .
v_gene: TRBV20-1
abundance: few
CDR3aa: CSAPRGAWDTQYF
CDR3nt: TGCAGTGCCCCCCGTGGAGCGTGGGATACGCAGTATTTT

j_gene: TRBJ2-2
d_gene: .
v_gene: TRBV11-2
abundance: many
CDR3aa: CASRPTGTSNTGELFF
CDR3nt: TGTGCCAGCAGACCTACAGGGACGTCGAACACCGGGGAGCTGTTTTTT

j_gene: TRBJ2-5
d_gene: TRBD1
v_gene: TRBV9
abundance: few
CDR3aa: CASSQGGGQGVLETQYF
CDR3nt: TGTGCCAGCAGCCAGGGGGGGGGACAGGGGGTTCTAGAGACCCAGTACTTC

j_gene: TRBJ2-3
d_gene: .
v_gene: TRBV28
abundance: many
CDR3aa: CASTPGDGHTDTQYF
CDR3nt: TGTGCCAGCACCCCGGGGGACGGACACACAGATACGCAGTATTTT

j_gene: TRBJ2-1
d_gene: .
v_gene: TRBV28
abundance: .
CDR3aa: CASSAPYLGYNEQFF
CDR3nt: TGTGCCAGCAGCGCGCCCTACTTGGGCTACAATGAGCAGTTCTTC

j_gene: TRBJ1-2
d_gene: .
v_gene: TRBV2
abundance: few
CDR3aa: CASSDSLDGYTF
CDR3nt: TGTGCCAGCAGTGACAGTTTGGATGGCTACACCTTC

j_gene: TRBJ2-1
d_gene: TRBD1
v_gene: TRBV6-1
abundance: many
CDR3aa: CASSGDRIVEQFF
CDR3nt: TGTGCCAGCAGCGGGGACAGGATTGTTGAGCAGTTCTTC

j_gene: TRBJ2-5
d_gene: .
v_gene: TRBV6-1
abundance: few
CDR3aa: CASSAHGGIQETQYF
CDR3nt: TGTGCCAGCAGTGCCCATGGGGGGATTCAAGAGACCCAGTACTTC

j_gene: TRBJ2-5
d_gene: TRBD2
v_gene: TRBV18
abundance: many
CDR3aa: CASSTNRGDQETQYF
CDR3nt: TGTGCCAGCTCCACAAATCGGGGGGACCAAGAGACCCAGTACTTC

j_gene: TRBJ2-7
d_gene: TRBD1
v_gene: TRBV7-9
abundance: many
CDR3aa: CASSPRSRQGQGLYEQYF
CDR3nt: TGTGCCAGCAGCCCCCGGTCCCGCCAGGGACAGGGATTGTACGAGCAGTACTTC

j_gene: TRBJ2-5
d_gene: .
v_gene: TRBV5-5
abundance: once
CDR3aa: CASSFWGGRETQYF
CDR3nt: TGTGCCAGCAGCTTTTGGGGGGGCAGGGAGACCCAGTACTTC

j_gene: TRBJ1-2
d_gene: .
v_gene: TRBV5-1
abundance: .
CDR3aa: CASSPGDIYGYTF
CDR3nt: TGCGCCAGCAGTCCAGGGGATATCTATGGCTACACCTTC

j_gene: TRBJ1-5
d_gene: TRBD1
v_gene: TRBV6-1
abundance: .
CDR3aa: CASSRQGISQPQHF
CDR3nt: TGTGCCAGCAGCAGACAGGGGATAAGTCAGCCCCAGCATTTT

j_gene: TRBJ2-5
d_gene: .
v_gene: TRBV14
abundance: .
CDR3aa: CASSHPVGEETQYF
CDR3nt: TGTGCCAGCAGCCACCCCGTGGGGGAAGAGACCCAGTACTTC

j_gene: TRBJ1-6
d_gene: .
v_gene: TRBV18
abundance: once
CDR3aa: CASSLLGPRSSYNSPLHF
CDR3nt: TGTGCCAGCTCACTCCTTGGACCCCGAAGCTCCTATAATTCACCCCTCCACTTT

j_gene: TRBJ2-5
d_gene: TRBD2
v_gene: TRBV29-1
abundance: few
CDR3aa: CSVTLAGDPGSRYF
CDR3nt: TGCAGCGTGACCTTAGCGGGAGACCCCGGCTCCCGGTACTTC

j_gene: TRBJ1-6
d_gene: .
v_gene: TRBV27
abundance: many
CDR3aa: CASSLSRSSYNSPLHF
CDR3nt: TGTGCCAGCAGTTTATCCAGGAGCTCCTATAATTCACCCCTCCACTTT

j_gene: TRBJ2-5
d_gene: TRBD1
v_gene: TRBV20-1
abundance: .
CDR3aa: CSASTGSPQETQYF
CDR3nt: TGCAGTGCTTCGACAGGGAGCCCTCAGGAGACCCAGTACTTC

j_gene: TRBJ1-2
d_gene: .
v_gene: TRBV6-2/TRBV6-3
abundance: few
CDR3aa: CASSYLRQSRGYTF
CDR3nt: TGTGCCAGCAGTTACCTTCGACAGAGTCGTGGCTACACCTTC

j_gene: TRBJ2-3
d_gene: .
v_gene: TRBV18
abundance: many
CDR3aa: CASSPPSGLTDTQYF
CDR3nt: TGTGCCAGCTCACCACCCAGCGGACTCACAGATACGCAGTATTTT

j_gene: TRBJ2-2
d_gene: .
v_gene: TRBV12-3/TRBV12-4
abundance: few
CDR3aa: CASSLTVPLSGELFF
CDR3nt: TGTGCCAGCAGTTTGACCGTACCCCTGTCCGGGGAGCTGTTTTTT

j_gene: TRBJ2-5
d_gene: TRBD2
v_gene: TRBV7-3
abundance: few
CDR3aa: CASSRSGGYQETQYF
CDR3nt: TGTGCCAGCAGCCGTAGCGGGGGGTACCAAGAGACCCAGTACTTC

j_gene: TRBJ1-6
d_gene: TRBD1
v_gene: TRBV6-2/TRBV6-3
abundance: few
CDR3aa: CASSYLYGQGLSPLHF
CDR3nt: TGTGCCAGCAGTTACTTGTACGGACAGGGGTTATCACCCCTCCACTTT

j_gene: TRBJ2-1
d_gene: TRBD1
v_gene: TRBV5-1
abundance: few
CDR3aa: CASSFNAQGINEEQFF
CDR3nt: TGCGCCAGCAGCTTTAATGCACAGGGGATCAATGAAGAGCAGTTCTTC

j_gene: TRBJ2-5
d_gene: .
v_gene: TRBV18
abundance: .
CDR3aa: CASSPYSPETQYF
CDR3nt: TGTGCCAGCTCACCCTACTCGCCGGAGACCCAGTACTTC

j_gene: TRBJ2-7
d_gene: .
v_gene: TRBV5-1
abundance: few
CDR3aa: CASSFGQTRGEQYF
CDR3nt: TGCGCCAGCAGCTTCGGCCAAACCAGGGGCGAGCAGTACTTC

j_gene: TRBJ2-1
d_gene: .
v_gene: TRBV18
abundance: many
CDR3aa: CASSPQEDPPYNEQFF
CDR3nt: TGTGCCAGCTCACCACAGGAGGACCCCCCGTACAATGAGCAGTTCTTC

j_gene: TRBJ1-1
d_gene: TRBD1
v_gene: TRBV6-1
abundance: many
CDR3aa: CASTSTGDTEAFF
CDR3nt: TGTGCCAGCACCTCGACAGGGGACACTGAAGCTTTCTTT

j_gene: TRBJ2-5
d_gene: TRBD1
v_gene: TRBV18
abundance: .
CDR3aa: CASPSGTGQETQYF
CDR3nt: TGTGCCAGCCCATCCGGGACAGGGCAAGAGACCCAGTACTTC

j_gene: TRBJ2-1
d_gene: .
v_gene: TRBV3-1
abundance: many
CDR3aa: CASSTGLSNEQFF
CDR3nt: TGTGCCAGCAGTACCGGATTGTCCAATGAGCAGTTCTTC

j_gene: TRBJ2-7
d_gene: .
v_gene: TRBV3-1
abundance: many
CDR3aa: CASSPTTGYSYEQYF
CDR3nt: TGTGCCAGCAGCCCAACGACGGGATACTCCTACGAGCAGTACTTC

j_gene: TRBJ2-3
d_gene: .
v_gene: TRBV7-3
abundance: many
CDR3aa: CASSLDSDTQYF
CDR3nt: TGTGCCAGCAGTTTAGACTCAGATACGCAGTATTTT

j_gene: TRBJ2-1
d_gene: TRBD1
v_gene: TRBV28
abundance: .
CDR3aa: CASTKGGTGLRIEQFF
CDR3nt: TGTGCCAGCACCAAAGGCGGGACAGGTCTACGAATTGAGCAGTTCTTC

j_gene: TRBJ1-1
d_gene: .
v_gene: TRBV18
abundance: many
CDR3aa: CASSSGERKAFF
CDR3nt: TGTGCCAGCTCATCGGGGGAGCGTAAGGCTTTCTTT